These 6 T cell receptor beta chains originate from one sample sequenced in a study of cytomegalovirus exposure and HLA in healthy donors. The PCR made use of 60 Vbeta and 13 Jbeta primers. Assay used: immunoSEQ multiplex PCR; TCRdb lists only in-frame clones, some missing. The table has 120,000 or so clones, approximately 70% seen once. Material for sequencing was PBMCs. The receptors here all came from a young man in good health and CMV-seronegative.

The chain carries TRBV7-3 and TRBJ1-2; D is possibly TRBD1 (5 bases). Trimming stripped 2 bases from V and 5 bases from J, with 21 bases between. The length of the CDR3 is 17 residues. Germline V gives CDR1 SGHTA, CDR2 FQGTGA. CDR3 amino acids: CASSLFPGSREKYGYTF. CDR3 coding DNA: TGTGCCAGCAGCTTATTCCCAGGGAGCCGGGAGAAGTATGGCTACACCTTC.

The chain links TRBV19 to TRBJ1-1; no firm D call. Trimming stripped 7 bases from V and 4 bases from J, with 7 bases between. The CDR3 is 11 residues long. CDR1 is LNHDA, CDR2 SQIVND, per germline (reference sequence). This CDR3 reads CASTRGTEAFF. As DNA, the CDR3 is TGTGCCAGTACTCGGGGCACTGAAGCTTTCTTT.

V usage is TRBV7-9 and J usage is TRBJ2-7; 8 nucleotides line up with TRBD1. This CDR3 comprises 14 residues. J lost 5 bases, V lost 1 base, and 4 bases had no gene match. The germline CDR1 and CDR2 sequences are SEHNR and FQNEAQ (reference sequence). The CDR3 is CASSLDRGSDEQYF. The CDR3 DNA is TGTGCCAGCAGCTTAGACAGGGGGTCCGACGAGCAGTACTTC.

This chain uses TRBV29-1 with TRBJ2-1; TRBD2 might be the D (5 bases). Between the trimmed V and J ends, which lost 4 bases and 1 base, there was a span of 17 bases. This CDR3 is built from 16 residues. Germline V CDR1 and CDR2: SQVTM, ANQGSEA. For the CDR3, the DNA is TGCAGCGTTGCCGGAGCGGTTGTGATATCCTACAATGAGCAGTTCTTC. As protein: CSVAGAVVISYNEQFF.

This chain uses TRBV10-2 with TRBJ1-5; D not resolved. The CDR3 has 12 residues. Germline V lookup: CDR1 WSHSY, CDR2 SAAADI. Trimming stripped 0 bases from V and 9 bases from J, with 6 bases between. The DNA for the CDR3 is TGCGCCAGCAGTGAGTCTCGGGGGCCCCAGCATTTT. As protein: CASSESRGPQHF.

CDR3 loop: CASSAGSPKTQYF. The CDR3 nucleotides read TGTGCCAGCAGCGCGGGTTCGCCAAAGACCCAGTACTTC. The chain combines TRBV28 with TRBJ2-5; weak D call: TRBD2 (5 bases). This CDR3 contains 13 residues. Per germline, CDR1 MDHEN and CDR2 SYDVKM. V lost 6 bases and J 6 bases, leaving 14 bases between the germline ends.